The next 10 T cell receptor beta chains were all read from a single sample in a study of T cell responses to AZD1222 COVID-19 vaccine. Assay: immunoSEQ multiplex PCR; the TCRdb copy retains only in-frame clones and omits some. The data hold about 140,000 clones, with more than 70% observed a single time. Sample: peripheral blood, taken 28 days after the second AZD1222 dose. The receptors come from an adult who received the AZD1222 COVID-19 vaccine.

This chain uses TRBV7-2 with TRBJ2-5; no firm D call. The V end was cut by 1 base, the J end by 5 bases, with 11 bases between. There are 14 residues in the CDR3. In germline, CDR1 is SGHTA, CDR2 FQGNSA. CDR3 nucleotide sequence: TGTGCCAGCAGCTTAGGACATCTGAGGGAGACCCAGTACTTC. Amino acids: CASSLGHLRETQYF.

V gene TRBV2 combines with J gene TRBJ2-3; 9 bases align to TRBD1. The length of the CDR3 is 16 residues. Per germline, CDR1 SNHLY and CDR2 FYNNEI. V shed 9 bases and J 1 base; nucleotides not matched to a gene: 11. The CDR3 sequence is CASKRTGVKGTDTQYF. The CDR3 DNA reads TGTGCCAGTAAAAGGACAGGGGTCAAAGGCACAGATACGCAGTATTTT.

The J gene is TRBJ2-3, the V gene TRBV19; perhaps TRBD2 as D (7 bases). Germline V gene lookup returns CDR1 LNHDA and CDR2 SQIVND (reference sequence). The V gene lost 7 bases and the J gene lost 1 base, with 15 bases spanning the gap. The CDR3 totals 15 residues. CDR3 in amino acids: CASKAREGGTDTQYF. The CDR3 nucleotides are TGTGCCAGTAAAGCTAGGGAGGGGGGCACAGATACGCAGTATTTT.

The CDR3 nucleotides read TGTGCCAGCAGCTCAGGACAGGGGAGGTACGAGCAGTACTTC. As protein: CASSSGQGRYEQYF. The V call is TRBV5-6, the J call TRBJ2-7; 9 positions agree with TRBD1. CDR3 size: 14 residues. In germline, CDR1 is SGHDT, CDR2 YYEEEE. Trimming removed 3 bases from V and 4 bases from J; junction bases left unmatched: 5.

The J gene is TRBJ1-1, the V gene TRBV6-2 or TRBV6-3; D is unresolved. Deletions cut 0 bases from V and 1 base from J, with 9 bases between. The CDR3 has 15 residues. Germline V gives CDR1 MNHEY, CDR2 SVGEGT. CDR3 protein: CASSYSRDTNTEAFF. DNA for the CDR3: TGTGCCAGCAGTTACTCTAGGGATACGAACACTGAAGCTTTCTTT.

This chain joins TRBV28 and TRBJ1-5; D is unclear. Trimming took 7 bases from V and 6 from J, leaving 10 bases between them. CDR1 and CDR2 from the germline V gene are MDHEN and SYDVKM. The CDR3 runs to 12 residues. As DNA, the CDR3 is TGTGCCAGCATGGGTCTGGGTCAGCCCCAGCATTTT. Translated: CASMGLGQPQHF.

The CDR3 nucleotides read TGTGCCAGCAGTTTGGACCCCAATTCACCCCTCCACTTT. Protein product: CASSLDPNSPLHF. V gene TRBV28 combines with J gene TRBJ1-6; D call uncertain. This CDR3 is built from 13 residues. The V gene lost 3 bases and the J gene lost 7 bases, with 7 bases spanning the gap. Looked up from germline, CDR1 is MDHEN and CDR2 is SYDVKM.

The CDR3 region is CASSYRQANQPQHF. The CDR3 region has the DNA TGTGCCAGCAGTTACCGACAAGCTAATCAGCCCCAGCATTTT. The V call is TRBV6-2 or TRBV6-3, the J call TRBJ1-5; no clear D. This CDR3 is 14 amino acids long. Germline CDR1 is MNHEY and CDR2 is SVGEGT. The germline V and J ends were trimmed by 2 bases and 4 bases, with 9 bases remaining between them.

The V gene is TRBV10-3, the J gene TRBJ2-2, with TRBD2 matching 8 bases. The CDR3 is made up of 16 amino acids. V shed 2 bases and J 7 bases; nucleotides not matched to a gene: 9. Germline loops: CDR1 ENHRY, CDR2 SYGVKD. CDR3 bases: TGTGCCATCAGTGAGACTTCGGGACTAGGTGTCGGGGAGCTGTTTTTT. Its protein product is CAISETSGLGVGELFF.

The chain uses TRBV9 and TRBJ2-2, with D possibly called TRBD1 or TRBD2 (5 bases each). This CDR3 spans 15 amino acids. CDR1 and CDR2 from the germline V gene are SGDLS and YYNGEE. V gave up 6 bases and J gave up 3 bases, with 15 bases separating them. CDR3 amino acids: CASTRTGAYTGELFF. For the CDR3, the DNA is TGTGCCAGCACCCGAACCGGGGCCTACACCGGGGAGCTGTTTTTT. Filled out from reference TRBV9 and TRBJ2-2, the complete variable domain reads DSGVTQTPKHLITATGQRVTLRCSPRSGDLSVYWYQQSLDQGLQFLIQYYNGEERAKGNILERFSAQQFPDLHSELNLSSLELGDSALYFCASTRTGAYTGELFFGEGSRLTVL.